Listed here is a single T cell receptor (beta chain). TCRdb re-called the RT-PCR reads through MiXCR, storing one row per CDR3 protein. Among about 410,000 distinct CDR3 sequences listed, around 15% were seen once. Trimming shortened V by 4 bases and J by 0 bases, and 8 bases separated the two germline ends. Germline V gene lookup returns CDR1 SGHRS and CDR2 YFSETQ. CDR3 length equals 15 residues. The data were taken from a study of patients and donors after allogeneic stem cell transplantation. This chain uses TRBV5-1 with TRBJ2-6; maybe TRBD1 (5 bases). Sequencing used blood, either unsorted or a sorted T cell fraction (not recorded which). This clonotype originated in a human donor who was either an allogeneic HSCT recipient or a stem cell or donor lymphocyte infusion donor (not recorded which). It is not recorded whose cells these are; they may come from a transplant donor. This CDR3 reads CASSVDNSGANVLTF. The DNA for the CDR3 is TGCGCCAGCAGCGTGGACAACTCTGGGGCCAACGTCCTGACTTTC.